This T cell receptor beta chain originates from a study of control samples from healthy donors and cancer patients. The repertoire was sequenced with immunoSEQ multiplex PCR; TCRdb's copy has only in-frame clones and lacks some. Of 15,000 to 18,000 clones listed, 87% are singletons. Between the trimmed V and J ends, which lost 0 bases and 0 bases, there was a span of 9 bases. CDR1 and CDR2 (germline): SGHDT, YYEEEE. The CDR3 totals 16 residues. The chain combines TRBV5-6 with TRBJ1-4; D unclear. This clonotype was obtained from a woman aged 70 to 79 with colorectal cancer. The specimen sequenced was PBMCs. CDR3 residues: CASSLAGISTNEKLFF. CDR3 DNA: TGTGCCAGCAGCTTGGCCGGTATTTCAACTAATGAAAAACTGTTTTTT.